This TCR beta chain was found in a study of cytomegalovirus exposure and HLA in healthy donors. General observations from the study: Later analysis suggested links between common viral pathogens and several top significant clusters.

On this clone: Its specificity is not known.

The CDR3 loop spans 14 amino acids. Germline V lookup: CDR1 MDHEN, CDR2 SYDVKM. V was clipped by 2 bases and J by 10 bases, with 12 bases between them. Primers for the PCR totalled 60 Vbeta and 13 Jbeta. The data were produced by immunoSEQ multiplex PCR, yet TCRdb's version contains in-frame clones alone and is incomplete. The repertoire includes about 140,000 clones, almost 85% of them detected once, and about 3.2% sits in the top ten. Though nominally healthy at sampling, donors likely had unrecorded immune exposures. The TCR originated in a man aged 18 to 29 in good health and CMV-seropositive. The chain couples TRBV28 to TRBJ1-6; D perhaps matches TRBD1 (6 bases). The sequenced sample was PBMCs. The CDR3: CASSLGTGKSPLHF. DNA for the CDR3: TGTGCCAGCAGTTTAGGTACAGGGAAGTCACCCCTCCACTTT.